This TCR beta chain was retrieved from a study of blood T cell repertoires in COVID-19 (dated by TCRdb to 2020 to 2021). Turning to the overall study: Samples covering the acute and convalescent phases of COVID-19 were provided by collaborators in the United States, Italy and Spain. The material from the prospective study consisted of cDNA or gDNA derived from T cells, B-cell-depleted T cells, or PBMCs. The dataset comprised deeply sampled blood TCRbeta repertoires from subjects exposed to, actively infected with, or recovered from COVID-19. The repertoires were made available in a free public database intended to serve as a resource for research on the immune response to SARS-CoV-2. The samples were drawn from the first 160 participants of the ongoing ImmuneRACE study and from roughly 1,300 subjects provided by 6 global collaborators. A de-identified subject ID, COVID-19 status, age in years and sex were almost always included in the sample metadata. HLA class I and class II types, where available, came from metadata supplied by the sample provider rather than from assay-based typing.

According to the germline V gene (reference sequence), CDR1 reads LGHDT and CDR2 reads YNNKEL. The CDR3 spans 14 residues, from the cysteine through the phenylalanine. Here the CDR3 DNA is all that survives: 42 bases in frame from base 1. V was cut back by 5 bases and J by 1 base, leaving a gap of 11 bases between them. Details on this clone: This receptor's antigen is unknown. Nothing much larger sits one base from this clone, and base qualities are not available.

Participants in the prospective study were aged 18 to 89 years, lived in 20 to 30 United States geographic areas, and enrolled through a virtual design. In the prospective study, participants were assigned to cohorts based on the clinical history participants reported in a screening survey and a study questionnaire. Recovered participants in ImmuneRACE Cohort 3 were defined by two consecutive negative NP/OP PCR tests, clearance by a healthcare professional, or resolution of symptoms. In the prospective study, mobile phlebotomists collected whole blood, serum and a nasopharyngeal or oropharyngeal swab from each participant. Prospective study participants could optionally give additional blood draws and questionnaires over a roughly two-month period. Before DNA extraction, prospective study blood samples were shipped either frozen or at room temperature. TCRbeta CDR3 regions were amplified from genomic DNA using the immunoSEQ Assay, a bias-controlled multiplex PCR. Per the source publication's procedure: The number of nucleated cells in each sample was estimated by amplification of reference gene primers within the assay. To quantify the absolute abundance of each unique TCRbeta CDR3 rearrangement, sequence reads were collapsed and filtered. For each sample, productive Simpson clonality was calculated as the square root of Simpson's diversity index across productive rearrangements. TCRdb re-hosts the immuneACCESS table, in-frame sequences only. Its copies lack some clones; in the studies checked, an unresolved V gene accounts for under half of them, and the cause for the rest is not known. The DNA gave D and trimming, while V, J and clone size come from that table. The table for this sample lists over 150,000 clones; about 90% of them were counted only once. The ten largest clones represent over 7% of the sample.

The study at large found these results: The amount of clinical and demographic metadata varied by source and participant and was provided uncurated.

The clonotype was recovered from a woman between 45 and 60 years old who had recovered from COVID-19. Source material: PBMCs or T cells enriched from blood (not recorded which). The rearranged chain carries TRBV3-1 (or the pseudogene TRBV3-2) and TRBJ1-1, and perhaps TRBD1 as D gene, on 5 matching bases. This receptor has the CDR3 CASSVQGANTEAFF. The DNA sequence is TGTGCCAGCAGCGTTCAGGGCGCGAACACTGAAGCTTTCTTT.